A selection of T cell receptor beta chains follows, all from one sample in a study of blood T cell repertoires in COVID-19. TCRdb's copy holds only in-frame clones and misses some; the assay was immunoSEQ multiplex PCR. The table lists approximately 240,000 clones, 75% to 90% of them singletons. Sample: PBMCs or T cells enriched from blood (not recorded which). These receptors all stem from a woman under 30 in a cohort exposed to, infected with or recovered from COVID-19 (not recorded which). Both conserved end residues are part of each CDR3. A D gene is named only where the DNA matches it firmly. Size tells how often a clone was seen (once, few, many) or the class of an expanded clone, and some rows leave it out.

size: NA
V: TRBV7-8
D: TRBD1
J: TRBJ1-2
CDR3: CASSLQTGQGIVYGYTF
DNA: TGTGCCAGCAGCTTACAGACAGGACAGGGCATCGTCTATGGCTACACCTTC

size: NA
V: TRBV2
D: TRBD1
J: TRBJ2-5
CDR3: CASREGAETQYF
DNA: TGTGCCAGCAGAGAGGGGGCAGAGACCCAGTACTTC

size: NA
V: TRBV2
D: NA
J: TRBJ1-1
CDR3: CASSRGKGTEAFF
DNA: TGTGCCAGCAGTAGGGGTAAGGGCACTGAAGCTTTCTTT

size: NA
V: TRBV29-1
D: NA
J: TRBJ1-3
CDR3: CSVEVTEGNTIYF
DNA: TGCAGCGTTGAAGTAACAGAGGGAAACACCATATATTTT

size: NA
V: TRBV6-5
D: TRBD1
J: TRBJ2-7
CDR3: CASNLDRGHEQYF
DNA: TGTGCCAGCAACCTGGACAGGGGCCACGAGCAGTACTTC

size: NA
V: TRBV7-3
D: NA
J: TRBJ1-1
CDR3: CASSSVPIQGIGTPEAFF
DNA: TGTGCCAGCAGCTCGGTACCTATACAGGGAATAGGGACCCCTGAAGCTTTCTTT

size: NA
V: TRBV2
D: NA
J: TRBJ2-1
CDR3: CASTPGAGLEQFF
DNA: TGTGCCAGCACCCCAGGGGCCGGGCTTGAGCAGTTCTTC

size: NA
V: TRBV7-6
D: NA
J: TRBJ2-6
CDR3: CASSLGGTAGANVLTF
DNA: TGTGCCAGCAGCTTAGGGGGCACTGCTGGGGCCAACGTCCTGACTTTC

size: NA
V: TRBV24-1
D: NA
J: TRBJ1-2
CDR3: CATSGAGSGSWGYTF
DNA: TGTGCCACCAGTGGTGCGGGGTCCGGATCTTGGGGCTACACCTTC

size: NA
V: TRBV21-1
D: NA
J: TRBJ1-1
CDR3: CASSKKSRRGPEF
DNA: TGTGCCAGCAGCAAAAAATCAAGGCGCGGCCCAGAATTT

size: NA
V: TRBV6-1
D: NA
J: TRBJ2-7
CDR3: CASSEGGLDVYEQYF
DNA: TGTGCCAGCAGTGAAGGGGGGCTTGATGTCTACGAGCAGTACTTC

size: NA
V: TRBV5-1
D: TRBD1
J: TRBJ1-1
CDR3: CASSLSGGIGEAFF
DNA: TGCGCCAGCAGCTTGTCAGGGGGCATCGGTGAAGCTTTCTTT

size: NA
V: TRBV18
D: TRBD1
J: TRBJ1-6
CDR3: CASSPMEGASNSPLHF
DNA: TGTGCCAGCTCACCGATGGAGGGGGCTTCAAATTCACCCCTCCACTTT

size: NA
V: TRBV19
D: NA
J: TRBJ2-3
CDR3: CASSISGPTDTQYF
DNA: TGTGCCAGTAGTATTAGTGGTCCCACAGATACGCAGTATTTT

size: NA
V: TRBV27
D: TRBD2
J: TRBJ2-7
CDR3: CASSPVHSRETNEQYF
DNA: TGTGCCAGCAGCCCCGTCCACTCGCGGGAGACCAACGAGCAGTACTTC

size: NA
V: TRBV6-5
D: NA
J: TRBJ2-5
CDR3: CASARAGVGGETQYF
DNA: TGTGCCAGCGCGAGAGCAGGGGTAGGTGGAGAGACCCAGTACTTC

size: NA
V: TRBV3-1/TRBV3-2
D: NA
J: TRBJ1-5
CDR3: CASSQSWGRDQPQHF
DNA: TGTGCCAGCAGCCAGTCATGGGGCAGGGATCAGCCCCAGCATTTT

size: NA
V: TRBV10-1
D: NA
J: TRBJ2-2
CDR3: CASSPRTGELFF
DNA: TGCGCCAGCAGTCCCCGCACCGGGGAGCTGTTTTTT

size: NA
V: TRBV19
D: TRBD1
J: TRBJ1-5
CDR3: CASSIGDRENQPQHF
DNA: TGTGCCAGTAGTATCGGCGACAGGGAAAATCAGCCCCAGCATTTT

size: few
V: TRBV3-1/TRBV3-2
D: NA
J: TRBJ2-5
CDR3: CASSQDGGYQETQYF
DNA: TGTGCCAGCAGCCAAGATGGAGGGTATCAAGAGACCCAGTACTTC

size: NA
V: TRBV19
D: TRBD2
J: TRBJ2-1
CDR3: CASSIEMTSGLYNEQFF
DNA: TGTGCCAGTAGTATAGAAATGACTAGCGGGCTATACAATGAGCAGTTCTTC

size: NA
V: TRBV4-1
D: TRBD1
J: TRBJ1-2
CDR3: CASSQGDRVYGYTF
DNA: TGCGCCAGCAGCCAGGGGGACAGGGTCTATGGCTACACCTTC

size: few
V: TRBV6-5
D: TRBD1
J: TRBJ1-2
CDR3: CASRADRGRAYTF
DNA: TGTGCCAGCAGGGCCGACAGGGGGCGAGCCTACACCTTC

size: once
V: TRBV10-1
D: NA
J: TRBJ2-1
CDR3: CASSESGGQYGQFF
DNA: TGCGCCAGCAGTGAGTCGGGGGGACAGTATGGGCAGTTCTTC

size: NA
V: TRBV28
D: NA
J: TRBJ2-1
CDR3: CASSRDIRSYNEQFF
DNA: TGTGCCAGCAGTCGGGACATCCGCTCCTACAATGAGCAGTTCTTC

size: NA
V: TRBV3-1/TRBV3-2
D: TRBD2
J: TRBJ2-3
CDR3: CASSQREGKNTQYF
DNA: TGTGCCAGCAGCCAAAGGGAGGGGAAGAATACGCAGTATTTT

size: once
V: TRBV29-1
D: TRBD1
J: TRBJ1-5
CDR3: CSVGTGLNQPQHF
DNA: TGCAGCGTTGGGACAGGGTTGAATCAGCCCCAGCATTTT

size: NA
V: TRBV7-8
D: TRBD2
J: TRBJ2-2
CDR3: CASSRGGNTGELFF
DNA: TGTGCCAGCAGCCGGGGGGGTAACACCGGGGAGCTGTTTTTT

size: NA
V: TRBV30
D: NA
J: TRBJ1-1
CDR3: CAWSVLANTEAFF
DNA: TGTGCCTGGAGTGTACTCGCGAACACTGAAGCTTTCTTT

size: NA
V: TRBV4-1
D: NA
J: TRBJ1-2
CDR3: CASSQEVGRAGRGYTF
DNA: TGCGCCAGCAGCCAAGAGGTAGGACGGGCCGGGAGAGGCTACACCTTC

size: NA
V: TRBV5-5
D: TRBD2
J: TRBJ2-1
CDR3: CASSWGLAGGPRYNEQFF
DNA: TGTGCCAGCAGCTGGGGACTAGCGGGGGGGCCTAGATACAATGAGCAGTTCTTC